This TCR beta chain was obtained from a study of shared clonotypes between healthy human individuals. As for this clone: Its antigen is unknown.

The CDR3 sequence is 13 residues long. Germline V CDR1 and CDR2: SGHVS, FNYEAQ. Trimming cost V 5 bases and J 10 bases, with 17 bases left between them. Study outcomes and limitations: In contrast to clonotypes shared by all four donors, non-shared clonotypes had lower generation probabilities.

Assay execution took place at the deep level. TCRdb's table, derived via immunoSEQ multiplex PCR, lists solely in-frame clones and lacks some. The table lists more than 1 million clones, about 80% of them singletons, with 0.5% to 0.6% in the top ten. V usage is TRBV7-6 and J usage is TRBJ1-1; D might be TRBD1 (6 bases). The TCR originated in a man aged 18 to 30 in good health. Some clones in this sample may be carry-over from other donors' samples. The sample taken for sequencing was memory CD4+ T cells from PBMCs. As to subset: CD45RA-negative fraction. The CDR3 protein is CASSTPRGGGAFF. The CDR3 nucleotides read TGTGCCAGCAGCACGCCGAGAGGGGGAGGAGCTTTCTTT.